This T cell receptor beta chain stems from a study of blood T cells in healthy people across ages. Study-level findings and limits: CMV status of donors was unknown, possibly confounding expanded clonotype changes. Age showed a roughly linear inverse relationship with TCR beta diversity per million T cells.

The table lists this clonotype with a few counts. What it binds is unknown. Primed by a sample-barcoded 5' primer and a J-beta primer mix, a second PCR proceeded for roughly 6 to 12 cycles. MiXCR, run by TCRdb on the 5' RACE reads, gives a single entry per CDR3 protein. The sample holds fewer than 2,000,000 distinct CDR3 sequences, approximately 32% seen once. Per the germline V gene, CDR1 is SGHRS and CDR2 is YFSETQ. The CDR3 consists of 14 residues. V shed 0 bases and J shed 0 bases, with 6 bases lying between them. The J gene is TRBJ1-1, the V gene TRBV5-1; D uncertain. The receptor comes from a woman between 25 and 40 years old in good health. The specimen was blood. In nucleotides, the CDR3 is TGCGCCAGCAGCTTGGTTACCTTGAACACTGAAGCTTTCTTT. Amino acid sequence: CASSLVTLNTEAFF. The whole variable domain, filled in from reference TRBV5-1 and TRBJ1-1, reads KAGVTQTPRYLIKTRGQQVTLSCSPISGHRSVSWYQQTPGQGLQFLFEYFSETQRNKGNFPGRFSGRQFSNSRSEMNVSTLELGDSALYLCASSLVTLNTEAFFGQGTRLTVV.